The 32 T cell receptor beta chains below all came from one sample that was sequenced in a study of Tregs in tolerant kidney transplant recipients. The repertoire was sequenced with immunoSEQ multiplex PCR; TCRdb's copy has only in-frame clones and lacks some. The table lists some 29,000 clones. Related graft donors supplied nonmyeloablative bone marrow transplants, and mixed chimerism was transient. The sequenced sample was CD4+ T cells from blood (PBMCs), obtained 24 months after the transplant. These TCRs come from a human patient who received a combined kidney and bone marrow transplant. The graft donor may have contributed some T cells.

As to this clone: The read halts 3 residues ahead of the CDR3 end, with the missing end drawn from the germline J gene. The rearrangement uses TRBV5-1 and TRBJ2-5, with D perhaps assigned TRBD1 or TRBD2 (6 bases each). V lost 4 bases and J 0 bases, leaving 13 bases between the germline ends. Germline CDR1 reads SGHRS; CDR2 reads YFSETQ. The CDR3 sequence is 15 residues long. The DNA read from the CDR3 is TGCGCCAGCAGCGGCGGGACAATTTACCAAGAGACC. Its protein product is CASSGGTIYQET. The whole CDR3 sequence reads CASSGGTIYQETQYF.

Incomplete CDR3 DNA: TGTGCCAGCAGCCGGAGGGCGGGAGGCCGGAATTACAATGAG. Residues: CASSRRAGGRNYNE. The whole CDR3 protein is CASSRRAGGRNYNEQFF. The genes are TRBV2 and TRBJ2-1; TRBD2 matches at 8 bases. The read halts 3 residues ahead of the CDR3 end, with the missing end drawn from the germline J gene. The CDR3 loop spans 17 amino acids. The V segment lost 6 bases and the J segment 4 bases; nucleotides outside the gene matches: 14. In germline, CDR1 is SNHLY, CDR2 FYNNEI.

A remark on this clone: The observed sequence ends 3 residues before the CDR3 terminus, with the missing tail filled in from the germline J gene. This chain connects TRBV30 to TRBJ1-6, with D perhaps matching TRBD1 (5 bases). The V end was cut by 1 base, the J end by 7 bases, with 8 bases between. The CDR3 is 13 residues long. The germline gives CDR1 GTSNPN, CDR2 SVGIG (reference sequence). This chain's CDR3 is CAWSEGHNSPLHF. The DNA read from the CDR3 is TGTGCCTGGAGTGAGGGGCACAATTCACCC.

A word on this clone: The read terminates 3 residues ahead of where the CDR3 ends, so the germline J gene completes it. This sequence joins TRBV18 and TRBJ2-1; 9 positions agree with TRBD1. The germline V gene encodes CDR1 KGHSH and CDR2 LQKENI. The CDR3 is made up of 18 amino acids. Losses at the gene ends were 3 bases for V and 4 bases for J; bases not matched to a gene: 13. The CDR3 sequence: CASSPIQLTGTGYNEQFF. The part of the CDR3 DNA that was read is TGTGCCAGCTCACCGATACAACTCACCGGGACAGGGTACAATGAG.

This CDR3 reads CASRQGLLSGANVLTF. The DNA read from the CDR3 is TGCGCCAGTCGACAGGGACTTCTCTCTGGGGCCAACGTC. V usage is TRBV5-1 and J usage is TRBJ2-6, with TRBD1 as a possible D gene (7 bases). The read finishes 3 residues shy of the CDR3 end, and the germline J gene is used to complete it. With 8 bases removed from V and 0 bases from J, the gap between germline ends came to 15 bases. In germline, CDR1 is SGHRS, CDR2 YFSETQ. The CDR3 length is 16 residues.

About this clone: Sequencing ends 3 residues short of the CDR3 end; the germline J gene provides the rest. The chain carries TRBV2 and TRBJ1-5; D is possibly TRBD1 (6 bases). The germline V and J ends were trimmed by 4 bases and 1 base, with 14 bases remaining between them. The germline V gene has CDR1 SNHLY and CDR2 FYNNEI. The CDR3 totals 16 residues. The sequenced part of the CDR3 DNA is TGTGCCAGCAGTGTCTCAGGGGCCGCCAGCAATCAGCCC. It specifies CASSVSGAASNQP. The whole CDR3 is CASSVSGAASNQPQHF.

Concerning this clone itself: The CDR3 goes on 3 residues after the read ends, and that part is filled in from the germline J gene. The chain employs TRBV20-1 and TRBJ2-3; a weak D match, TRBD2 (5 bases). This CDR3 has 15 residues. V lost 3 bases, J lost 7 bases, and 20 bases lay in between. Germline V lookup: CDR1 DFQATT, CDR2 SNEGSKA (reference sequence). CDR3 in amino acids: CSARDMAVTGNTQYF. CDR3 bases read: TGCAGTGCTAGGGATATGGCCGTTACGGGGAATACG.

The chain's CDR3 is CSASRQGANPGELFF. The sequenced CDR3 bases are TGCAGTGCTAGTAGACAGGGGGCGAATCCCGGGGAG. The chain couples TRBV20-1 to TRBJ2-2; 10 positions match TRBD1. The missing CDR3 end, 3 residues past where the read stops, is filled in from the germline J gene. The CDR3 covers 15 residues. Trimming took 3 bases from V and 6 from J; bases not matched to a gene: 7. Germline V CDR1 and CDR2: DFQATT, SNEGSKA (reference sequence).

Incomplete CDR3 DNA: TGTGCCAGCTCACCACCGGGCCTAGCGGGAGGGTTTCTCCACAATGAG. As protein: CASSPPGLAGGFLHNE. The whole CDR3 sequence reads CASSPPGLAGGFLHNEQFF. The rearrangement joins TRBV18 to TRBJ2-1; 12 bases fit TRBD2. The missing CDR3 end, 3 residues past where the read stops, is filled in from the germline J gene. Per germline, CDR1 KGHSH and CDR2 LQKENI. The V and J ends lost 0 bases and 5 bases, in that order; junction bases with no gene match: 11. CDR3 length: 19 amino acids. The whole variable domain, remainder taken from reference TRBV18 and TRBJ2-1, is NAGVMQNPRHLVRRRGQEARLRCSPMKGHSHVYWYRQLPEEGLKFMVYLQKENIIDESGMPKERFSAEFPKEGPSILRIQQVVRGDSAAYFCASSPPGLAGGFLHNEQFFGPGTRLTVL.

Concerning this clone itself: The read ends 3 residues before the CDR3 terminus; that terminus is restored from the germline J gene. The rearrangement links TRBV2 to TRBJ2-2; D is uncertain. Per germline, CDR1 SNHLY and CDR2 FYNNEI. V lost 1 base, J lost 0 bases, and 6 bases lay in between. This CDR3 comprises 15 residues. CDR3 bases read: TGTGCCAGCAGTGAAGGCAGGACGAACACCGGGGAG. Translating it yields CASSEGRTNTGE. In full, the CDR3 is CASSEGRTNTGELFF.

About this clone itself: The CDR3 end is not reached by the read, which stops 3 residues before it; the germline J gene fills it in. This chain uses TRBV7-2 with TRBJ2-1, with D possibly TRBD1 on 5 matching bases. CDR1 and CDR2 from the germline V gene are SGHTA and FQGNSA. This CDR3 contains 14 residues. Trimming shortened V by 0 bases and J by 7 bases, and 10 bases separated the two germline ends. The sequenced part of the CDR3 DNA is TGTGCCAGCAGCTTAGCGTCAGGACAAAATGAG. Translated: CASSLASGQNE. From start to end, the CDR3 is CASSLASGQNEQFF. The full variable domain, its missing parts supplied by reference TRBV7-2 and TRBJ2-1, is GAGVSQSPSNKVTEKGKDVELRCDPISGHTALYWYRQSLGQGLEFLIYFQGNSAPDKSGLPSDRFSAERTGGSVSTLTIQRTQQEDSAVYLCASSLASGQNEQFFGPGTRLTVL.

Concerning this clone itself: The read falls 3 residues short of the CDR3 end, and the missing part is taken from the germline J gene. The chain uses TRBV20-1 and TRBJ2-1; 14 bases line up with TRBD2. Germline V CDR1 and CDR2: DFQATT, SNEGSKA (reference sequence). The CDR3 has 17 residues. With 6 bases clipped from V and 0 bases from J, the junction kept 7 bases outside the gene matches. CDR3 loop: CSAGLAGVRSSYNEQFF. Partial CDR3 DNA: TGCAGTGCGGGACTAGCGGGAGTGCGGAGCTCCTACAATGAG.

Regarding this clone: Read sequence stops 3 residues before the CDR3 end, and the germline J gene provides the missing end. This sequence joins TRBV19 and TRBJ2-2; tentatively, D is TRBD1 (6 bases). CDR3 size: 15 residues. The V gene lost 1 base and the J gene lost 6 bases, with 12 bases spanning the gap. Germline CDR1 is LNHDA and CDR2 is SQIVND (reference sequence). The CDR3 sequence: CASSIGTVGAGELFF. The DNA read from the CDR3 is TGTGCCAGTAGTATAGGGACAGTAGGGGCCGGGGAG.

CDR3 in amino acids: CASSPLPGGNTEAFF. The sequenced part of the CDR3 DNA is TGTGCCAGCTCACCACTCCCAGGGGGGAACACTGAA. This chain connects TRBV18 to TRBJ1-1; 7 positions agree with TRBD1. The read terminates 3 residues before the CDR3 end, so the remaining end is supplied by the germline J gene. The CDR3 runs 15 residues. Germline V gives CDR1 KGHSH, CDR2 LQKENI. V trimming: 1 base; J trimming: 1 base; junction bases outside the gene matches: 3.

For this clone: The DNA ends 3 residues before the CDR3 does, and the rest of the CDR3 is filled in from the germline J gene. The rearrangement joins TRBV2 to TRBJ2-3; 7 nucleotides align to TRBD2. The V gene end was trimmed by 7 bases and the J gene end by 2 bases; junction bases not matched to a gene: 3. Germline CDR1 SNHLY, CDR2 FYNNEI. The CDR3 consists of 13 residues. CDR3 bases read: TGTGCCAGCAAGCGGGGTTACACAGATACG. Residues: CASKRGYTDT. The full CDR3 sequence reads CASKRGYTDTQYF.

CDR3 loop: CASSLAQDGYYEQYF. The CDR3 bases that were read are TGCGCCAGCAGCTTGGCACAGGACGGCTACTACGAG. The chain uses TRBV5-1 and TRBJ2-7; TRBD1 might be the D (5 bases). The observed sequence ends 3 residues before the CDR3 terminus, with the missing tail filled in from the germline J gene. V shed 0 bases and J shed 3 bases, with 13 bases lying between them. Germline loops: CDR1 SGHRS, CDR2 YFSETQ. This CDR3 has 15 residues.

Remarks on this clone: The sequence runs out 3 residues before the end of the CDR3; the remainder is reconstructed from the germline J gene. The chain couples TRBV30 to TRBJ1-1, with 8 bases identical to TRBD1. The CDR3 spans 16 residues. V shed 2 bases, J shed 5 bases, and the junction held 13 bases outside the gene matches. Germline V gene sequence: CDR1 GTSNPN, CDR2 SVGIG (reference sequence). The CDR3 protein is CAWSLSTGQGGTEAFF. Partial CDR3 DNA: TGTGCCTGGAGTTTAAGCACCGGACAGGGAGGGACTGAA.

Remarks on this clone: The CDR3 end falls 3 residues outside the read, so it is completed with the germline J gene. The genes are TRBV7-3 and TRBJ2-1; tentative D call: TRBD2 (6 bases). Germline V gene sequence: CDR1 SGHTA, CDR2 FQGTGA. This CDR3 contains 18 residues. Trimming removed 0 bases at V and 2 bases at J, with 17 bases between. The sequenced part of the CDR3 DNA is TGTGCCAGCAGCTTAACTTTCCAGCGGGCAGGGACCTACAATGAG. Protein product: CASSLTFQRAGTYNE. The entire CDR3 is CASSLTFQRAGTYNEQFF.

In the case of this clone: Sequencing ends 3 residues short of the CDR3 end; the germline J gene provides the rest. V and J are TRBV9 and TRBJ2-2; D may correspond to TRBD1 or TRBD2 (5 bases each). The CDR3 has 15 residues. Germline-derived CDR1 and CDR2 are SGDLS and YYNGEE. V shed 3 bases and J shed 3 bases, with 12 bases lying between them. The sequenced CDR3 bases are TGTGCCAGCAGCGCTAGAGGGGCGGACACCGGGGAG. Its translation: CASSARGADTGE. The full-length CDR3 reads as CASSARGADTGELFF.

As concerns this clone: The observed sequence ends 3 residues before the CDR3 terminus, with the missing tail filled in from the germline J gene. The chain combines TRBV7-3 with TRBJ2-1; D is unclear. The CDR3 spans 13 residues. Germline V CDR1 and CDR2: SGHTA, FQGTGA. Trimming stripped 1 base from V and 7 bases from J, with 8 bases between. The chain's CDR3 is CASSLIGWNEQFF. The DNA read from the CDR3 is TGTGCCAGCAGCTTAATAGGGTGGAATGAG.

Details on this clone: The DNA ends 3 residues before the CDR3 does, and the rest of the CDR3 is filled in from the germline J gene. The V call is TRBV5-1, the J call TRBJ1-1; D might be TRBD1 (5 bases). From germline, CDR1 is SGHRS and CDR2 YFSETQ. This CDR3 contains 13 residues. The germline V and J ends were trimmed by 4 bases and 2 bases, with 9 bases remaining between them. The CDR3 loop reads CASSQDINTEAFF. The sequenced CDR3 bases are TGCGCCAGCAGCCAGGACATAAACACTGAA.

About this clone itself: The sequence runs out 3 residues before the end of the CDR3; the remainder is reconstructed from the germline J gene. The chain uses TRBV20-1 and TRBJ2-1; D may be TRBD2 (6 bases). Trimming shortened V by 1 base and J by 5 bases, and 18 bases separated the two germline ends. The germline gives CDR1 DFQATT, CDR2 SNEGSKA (reference sequence). This CDR3 contains 16 residues. The sequenced part of the CDR3 DNA is TGCAGTGCTAGAGTTGGAGCTGGCGGGGCCGACAATGAG. As protein: CSARVGAGGADNE. From start to end, the CDR3 is CSARVGAGGADNEQFF.

About this clone itself: Read data end 3 residues before the CDR3 end; the end is taken from the germline J gene. The gene calls are TRBV5-1 and TRBJ1-3; the match to TRBD1 covers 8 bases. CDR3 size: 15 residues. J lost 4 bases, V lost 2 bases, and 5 bases had no gene match. Germline V gene lookup returns CDR1 SGHRS and CDR2 YFSETQ. The CDR3: CASSFTGTGGNTIYF. CDR3 bases read: TGCGCCAGCAGCTTTACCGGGACAGGCGGAAACACC.

On this clone: The read ends 3 residues early relative to the CDR3; the germline J gene fills the gap. V gene TRBV5-1 combines with J gene TRBJ2-2, with D possibly TRBD1 on 5 matching bases. CDR1 SGHRS and CDR2 YFSETQ come from the germline V gene. Deletions cut 4 bases from V and 6 bases from J, with 13 bases between. The CDR3 totals 14 residues. The chain's CDR3 is CASSRDQTAGELFF. The sequenced CDR3 bases are TGCGCCAGCAGCAGGGATCAGACAGCCGGGGAG.

Concerning this clone: The read ends 3 residues early relative to the CDR3; the germline J gene fills the gap. The rearrangement uses TRBV5-4 and TRBJ1-2; D is unclear. This CDR3 has 13 amino acids. Germline V gene sequence: CDR1 SGHNT, CDR2 YYREEE (reference sequence). Trimming took 4 bases from V and 2 from J, leaving 9 bases between them. CDR3 bases read: TGTGCCAGCAGCGCCCAGGAGAACTATGGC. It is translated as CASSAQENYG. The whole CDR3 is CASSAQENYGYTF. The entire variable domain, with the rest obtained from reference TRBV5-4 and TRBJ1-2, is as follows: ETGVTQSPTHLIKTRGQQVTLRCSSQSGHNTVSWYQQALGQGPQFIFQYYREEENGRGNFPPRFSGLQFPNYSSELNVNALELDDSALYLCASSAQENYGYTFGSGTRLTVV.

A remark on this clone: The read ends 3 residues shy of where the CDR3 ends; the end is completed using the germline J gene. This chain joins TRBV29-1 and TRBJ2-5; 7 bases line up with TRBD1. V gave up 7 bases and J gave up 4 bases; unmatched junction bases: 6. The CDR3 covers 12 residues. The V gene's germline CDR1 is SQVTM and CDR2 ANQGSEA. The CDR3: CSETGNGETQYF. CDR3 DNA (partial): TGCAGCGAGACAGGGAATGGAGAGACC.

Notes on this clone: From the germline J gene comes the end of the CDR3, since the read stops 3 residues before it. V and J are TRBV20-1 and TRBJ2-2; 9 bases are a match to TRBD1. Trimming cost V 6 bases and J 4 bases; bases outside gene matches: 6. Germline loops: CDR1 DFQATT, CDR2 SNEGSKA (reference sequence). The CDR3 has 14 amino acids. CDR3 amino acids: CSAPDRGSTGELFF. The DNA read from the CDR3 is TGCAGTGCGCCGGACAGGGGATCCACCGGGGAG.

A remark on this clone: Coverage ceases 3 residues before the CDR3 finishes, and the germline J gene fills in the end. The chain joins TRBV5-1 to TRBJ1-5; D is undetermined. CDR3 size: 15 residues. Deletions cut 0 bases from V and 0 bases from J, with 7 bases between. The germline gives CDR1 SGHRS, CDR2 YFSETQ. The chain's CDR3 is CASSLDRYSNQPQHF. The part of the CDR3 DNA that was read is TGCGCCAGCAGCTTGGACAGATATAGCAATCAGCCC.

Points on this clone: The sequenced fragment ends 3 residues before the CDR3 boundary, so the rest is inferred from the germline J gene. V gene TRBV5-1 combines with J gene TRBJ2-5, with D possibly TRBD2 on 6 matching bases. Germline assignment: CDR1 SGHRS and CDR2 YFSETQ. The CDR3 totals 13 residues. Trimming shortened V by 0 bases and J by 5 bases, and 8 bases separated the two germline ends. CDR3 in amino acids: CASSLVGGETQYF. Incomplete CDR3 DNA: TGCGCCAGCAGCTTGGTTGGGGGGGAGACC. The complete variable domain, with remaining parts taken from reference TRBV5-1 and TRBJ2-5, reads KAGVTQTPRYLIKTRGQQVTLSCSPISGHRSVSWYQQTPGQGLQFLFEYFSETQRNKGNFPGRFSGRQFSNSRSEMNVSTLELGDSALYLCASSLVGGETQYFGPGTRLLVL.

Turning to this clone: Read data end 3 residues before the CDR3 end; the end is taken from the germline J gene. This rearrangement joins TRBV18 to TRBJ2-3, with 7 bases identical to TRBD1. CDR3 length: 15 residues. V gave up 2 bases and J gave up 4 bases; unmatched junction bases: 6. Germline CDR1 reads KGHSH; CDR2 reads LQKENI. CDR3 region: CASSPSGQASDTQYF. The CDR3 DNA, read in part, is TGTGCCAGCTCACCAAGCGGACAGGCCTCAGATACG.

As for this clone: The read ends 3 residues shy of where the CDR3 ends; the end is completed using the germline J gene. The chain couples TRBV18 to TRBJ2-7, with 10 bases identical to TRBD1. J was trimmed by 6 bases and V by 2 bases; bases with no gene match: 19. The CDR3 spans 19 residues. Germline-derived CDR1 and CDR2 are KGHSH and LQKENI. CDR3 DNA, as far as it was read: TGTGCCAGCTCACCATGGGACGGGACAGGGGATTCTCGAGTAGGCGAG. This encodes CASSPWDGTGDSRVGE. The complete CDR3 protein is CASSPWDGTGDSRVGEQYF.

With regard to this clone: Read coverage stops 3 residues before the CDR3 terminus; the germline J gene supplies the remainder. The chain joins TRBV24-1 to TRBJ2-7, with a tentative D call TRBD1 (6 bases). V was shortened by 4 bases and J by 1 base, with 13 bases between the two germline ends. This CDR3 contains 15 residues. CDR1 and CDR2 (germline): KGHDR, SFDVKD. CDR3 sequence reads: CATSESGQMSYEQYF. CDR3 bases read: TGTGCCACCAGTGAGTCGGGACAAATGTCCTACGAG.